The 30 T cell receptor delta chains given below trace back to one sample, sequenced in a study of human gamma delta and Vdelta1 T cells. TCRdb used CATT to re-call clones from the PCR reads. This table holds some 13,000 delta-chain clones, roughly 45% found once. No antigen has been identified for these receptors. Material: Vdelta1 gamma-delta T cells from blood grown in culture (DOT cells). The receptors derive from a human donor in good health.

Only a few counts were recorded for this clone. The chain joins TRDV1 to TRDJ1, with D possibly TRDD3 on 9 matching bases. Germline V gives CDR1 TSWWSYY, CDR2 QGS. Trimming shortened V by 6 bases and J by 0 bases, and 35 bases separated the two germline ends. The CDR3 is 22 amino acids. The CDR3 reads CALGFLRRLPKVAGGYTDKLIF. CDR3 bases: TGTGCTCTTGGTTTTCTGCGCCGCCTTCCTAAGGTCGCTGGGGGATACACCGATAAACTCATCTTT.

A few counts support this clone. The chain joins TRDV1 to TRDJ1; possible D gene TRDD3, 5 bases. The CDR3 has 23 residues. V was pared by 5 bases and J by 0 bases, with 37 bases between. Germline loops: CDR1 TSWWSYY, CDR2 QGS. Here the CDR3 reads CALGLNEVSGGRGVTPYTDKLIF. In DNA, the CDR3 is TGTGCTCTTGGGCTAAATGAGGTATCCGGAGGTCGGGGGGTTACACCGTACACCGATAAACTCATCTTT.

By frequency in the sample, this clone is medium-sized. V usage is TRDV1 and J usage is TRDJ1, with 9 bases identical to TRDD3. The V and J ends lost 0 bases and 0 bases, in that order; junction bases with no gene match: 14. Germline V CDR1 and CDR2: TSWWSYY, QGS. The CDR3 totals 20 residues. The CDR3 reads CALGELAVLGDTIYTDKLIF. DNA for the CDR3: TGTGCTCTTGGGGAACTTGCAGTACTGGGGGACACTATCTACACCGATAAACTCATCTTT.

This clone was observed a handful of times. This chain uses TRDV1 with TRDJ1, with TRDD3 matching 10 bases. This CDR3 region has 18 residues. V was clipped by 3 bases and J by 2 bases; unmatched bases: 12. The germline V gene has CDR1 TSWWSYY and CDR2 QGS. CDR3 nucleotides: TGTGCTCTTGGGGACCCCCTGGGGGATATGTATCGGACCGATAAACTCATCTTT. Protein: CALGDPLGDMYRTDKLIF.

This clone was seen a few times. J is TRDJ1 and V is TRDV1; TRDD3 matches 8 bases. CDR3 length: 25 residues. From germline, CDR1 is TSWWSYY and CDR2 QGS. V dropped 2 bases and J dropped 0; count of bases not matched to a gene: 32. The CDR3 DNA is TGTGCTCTTGGGGAAGCGAGGGTGCTTCCCGCGCCAAACGTGGACTGGGGGTTCTACACCGATAAACTCATCTTT. It translates to CALGEARVLPAPNVDWGFYTDKLIF.

The gene calls are TRDV1 and TRDJ1; no reliable D call. This CDR3 is 16 amino acids long. The germline V and J ends were trimmed by 3 bases and 1 base, with 15 bases remaining between them. CDR1 TSWWSYY and CDR2 QGS come from the germline V gene. CDR3 sequence (DNA): TGTGCTCTTGGGGACTCCCGTTTTCACCGCACCGATAAACTCATCTTT. This codes for CALGDSRFHRTDKLIF.

This chain joins TRDV1 and TRDJ1; 12 nucleotides agree with TRDD3. V gave up 0 bases and J gave up 6 bases; unmatched junction bases: 47. Germline-derived CDR1 and CDR2 are TSWWSYY and QGS. CDR3 length: 30 amino acids. Written as DNA, the CDR3 is TGTGCTCTTGGGGAACTCATCAATAGTAAGCCCCGCACCAACTGGGGGATACACGAAGGGGGGATAGCCGGAGCCAATAAACTCATCTTT. Its protein is CALGELINSKPRTNWGIHEGGIAGANKLIF.

The genes are TRDV1 and TRDJ1; 7 bases line up with TRDD3. The trim removed 0 bases at V and 0 bases at J, leaving 25 bases unmatched. Per germline, CDR1 TSWWSYY and CDR2 QGS. The CDR3 consists of 23 residues. CDR3 nucleotides: TGTGCTCTTGGGGAACTTAACAGCAAGTTCTGGGGGCTTAGGGCTAAATACACCGATAAACTCATCTTT. The encoded protein is CALGELNSKFWGLRAKYTDKLIF.

The chain has TRDV1 and TRDJ1, with 9 bases lining up with TRDD3. J was trimmed by 2 bases and V by 1 base; bases with no gene match: 20. The CDR3 totals 21 residues. Germline CDR1 is TSWWSYY and CDR2 is QGS. The CDR3 DNA sequence: TGTGCTCTTGGGGAACGGGCCTTCCTCGGTACTGGGGGAAGCAGGACCGATAAACTCATCTTT. This translates into CALGERAFLGTGGSRTDKLIF.

The V gene is TRDV1, the J gene TRDJ1, with 9 bases lining up with TRDD2. CDR1 is TSWWSYY and CDR2 is QGS in the germline V gene. This CDR3 contains 18 residues. Trimming took 2 bases from V and 0 from J; bases not matched to a gene: 10. The CDR3 DNA is TGTGCTCTTGGGGAATGGATACCTTCCTACGACCACACCGATAAACTCATCTTT. It is translated as CALGEWIPSYDHTDKLIF.

J is TRDJ3 and V is TRDV1; 7 bases fit TRDD3. The CDR3 is 22 residues long. The trim removed 2 bases at V and 0 bases at J, leaving 16 bases unmatched. Germline V gene lookup returns CDR1 TSWWSYY and CDR2 QGS. The CDR3 loop is CALGEITWTGDFPSWDTRQMFF. Here the CDR3 DNA reads TGTGCTCTTGGGGAAATTACTTGGACTGGGGACTTCCCCTCCTGGGACACCCGACAGATGTTTTTC.

In this sample, this clone turned up once. This chain uses TRDV1 with TRDJ1, with TRDD3 matching 8 bases. Germline loops: CDR1 TSWWSYY, CDR2 QGS. The CDR3 has 21 amino acids. V was pared by 6 bases and J by 3 bases, with 27 bases of the junction left unmatched. CDR3 nucleotide sequence: TGTGCTCTTGGCCCTGTGTATACTGGGGGTTCTGGGAGGAGGAAGTCCGATAAACTCATCTTT. As protein: CALGPVYTGGSGRRKSDKLIF.

A few counts support this clone. This chain uses TRDV1 with TRDJ4, with TRDD3 matching 9 bases. V shed 2 bases, J shed 3 bases, and the junction held 13 bases outside the gene matches. The CDR3 is 17 residues long. Germline V gene data show CDR1 as TSWWSYY and CDR2 as QGS. The CDR3 reads CALGENRWAGGSGPLIF. The CDR3 DNA sequence: TGTGCTCTTGGGGAAAATAGGTGGGCTGGGGGATCGGGACCCCTGATCTTT.

The rearrangement links TRDV1 to TRDJ1; 10 bases fit TRDD3. After removal of 1 base from V and 0 bases from J, the junction contained 20 bases not matched to a gene. This CDR3 spans 22 amino acids. Germline V lookup: CDR1 TSWWSYY, CDR2 QGS. CDR3 DNA sequence: TGTGCTCTTGGGGAACCCAAAACTTCCCACCCATTACTGGGGGATTACACCGATAAACTCATCTTT. Translation: CALGEPKTSHPLLGDYTDKLIF.

This clone was seen only a few times. The chain couples TRDV1 to TRDJ1; no firm D call. The CDR3 has 18 amino acids. Germline loops: CDR1 TSWWSYY, CDR2 QGS. Trimming took off 4 bases at V and 4 bases at J, with 25 bases between the two ends. The CDR3 region is CALGGYSTPAQVNDKLIF. The CDR3 nucleotides read TGTGCTCTTGGGGGATATTCGACCCCTGCCCAAGTTAACGATAAACTCATCTTT.

V gene TRDV1 combines with J gene TRDJ1; D might be TRDD3 (6 bases). This CDR3 is 22 amino acids long. Germline V gives CDR1 TSWWSYY, CDR2 QGS. Trimming shortened V by 4 bases and J by 0 bases, and 33 bases separated the two germline ends. The CDR3 DNA reads TGTGCTCTTGGGGCTGCTACGGTGATGGGGGCTATCTATACATCCCACACCGATAAACTCATCTTT. Amino acid sequence: CALGAATVMGAIYTSHTDKLIF.

Notes on this clone: This sample includes further DNA sequences coding for the same CDR3. This sequence joins TRDV1 and TRDJ1; tentatively, D is TRDD3 (5 bases). Per the germline V gene, CDR1 is TSWWSYY and CDR2 is QGS. Between the trimmed V and J ends, which lost 1 base and 0 bases, there was a span of 12 bases. This CDR3 spans 16 amino acids. The CDR3 loop reads CALGERAPGDTDKLIF. DNA for the CDR3: TGTGCTCTTGGGGAACGAGCCCCGGGGGACACCGATAAACTCATCTTT.

This clone came up a few times. The rearrangement joins TRDV1 to TRDJ1; possibly TRDD2 or TRDD3 for D (8 bases each). Germline CDR1 is TSWWSYY and CDR2 is QGS. The V end lost 1 base, the J end lost 2 bases, and 29 bases lay between the germline ends. The CDR3 spans 21 residues. The CDR3 region has the DNA TGTGCTCTTGGGGAACCGGCCTTCCTATCGGCGGCCTGGGGGAAAACCGATAAACTCATCTTT. This translates into CALGEPAFLSAAWGKTDKLIF.

This clone was counted a few times. This chain uses TRDV1 with TRDJ1; 9 bases map to TRDD3. J lost 2 bases, V lost 2 bases, and 12 bases had no gene match. Germline-derived CDR1 and CDR2 are TSWWSYY and QGS. The CDR3 is 18 amino acids. CDR3 sequence: CALGEFYPGDTGTDKLIF. The DNA of the CDR3 is TGTGCTCTTGGGGAATTCTACCCGGGGGATACTGGGACCGATAAACTCATCTTT.

The chain employs TRDV1 and TRDJ1; 9 bases map to TRDD3. Germline CDR1 TSWWSYY, CDR2 QGS. Germline trimming cut 5 bases from V and 1 base from J; bases unmatched to any gene: 14. CDR3 length: 18 amino acids. The chain's CDR3 is CALGFTTLRGIPTDKLIF. The CDR3 nucleotides are TGTGCTCTTGGGTTTACGACCCTACGGGGGATACCCACCGATAAACTCATCTTT.

The chain uses TRDV1 and TRDJ1, with 13 bases that match TRDD3. CDR1 and CDR2 (germline): TSWWSYY, QGS. The ends lost 3 bases at V and 2 bases at J; junction bases unmatched: 39. This CDR3 has 28 residues. The CDR3 coding sequence is TGTGCTCTTGGGGAGCTCGGCCTCCGCTCGTTGGAGGGACTGGGGGATACGCGTCGCACCTCGGGGACCGATAAACTCATCTTT. This gives the protein CALGELGLRSLEGLGDTRRTSGTDKLIF.

J is TRDJ1 and V is TRDV1; 12 bases are a match to TRDD3. The CDR3 has 21 residues. Germline V gives CDR1 TSWWSYY, CDR2 QGS. J gave up 3 bases and V 1 base, and 18 bases lay outside the gene matches. CDR3 residues: CALGEHPGTEYWGILPDKLIF. The CDR3 region has the DNA TGTGCTCTTGGGGAACATCCCGGGACAGAGTACTGGGGGATACTTCCCGATAAACTCATCTTT.

This clone was seen only once. Germline and junction disagree at one end, which may indicate a read error. The chain combines TRDV1 with TRDJ1; D gene uncertain. Germline-derived CDR1 and CDR2 are TSWWSYY and QGS. The CDR3 is 20 residues long. DNA for the CDR3: TGTGCTCTTGGGAACCTAAATTCCCTGCGTACGCCTCGTTACACCGATAAACGCATCTTT. Translation: CALGNLNSLRTPRYTDKRIF.

J is TRDJ1 and V is TRDV1, with 8 positions matching TRDD3. The J segment lost 3 bases and the V segment lost 0 bases, leaving 18 bases of the junction unmatched. CDR3 length: 20 residues. Germline V gene sequence: CDR1 TSWWSYY, CDR2 QGS. CDR3 sequence reads: CALGELGSLVRTGGSDKLIF. The CDR3 DNA follows: TGTGCTCTTGGGGAACTAGGGTCCCTTGTCCGTACTGGGGGGTCCGATAAACTCATCTTT.

The chain combines TRDV1 with TRDJ1; possibly TRDD2 for D (6 bases). V lost 0 bases and J lost 0, with 20 bases in between. The CDR3 runs to 19 residues. Germline V gene lookup returns CDR1 TSWWSYY and CDR2 QGS. The CDR3 coding sequence is TGTGCTCTTGGGGAACTCAACCTTCCGGACCAGGAAGACACCGATAAACTCATCTTT. It encodes CALGELNLPDQEDTDKLIF.

This clone was counted only a few times. The rearrangement uses TRDV1 and TRDJ1, with 13 bases that match TRDD3. V was clipped by 2 bases and J by 7 bases; unmatched bases: 25. Germline V gene lookup returns CDR1 TSWWSYY and CDR2 QGS. The CDR3 length is 22 residues. The DNA for the CDR3 is TGTGCTCTTGGGGAAAAGTCTTCCTCCGACGGTACTGGGGGATACGCCGTTGTTAAACTCATCTTT. This gives the protein CALGEKSSSDGTGGYAVVKLIF.

A remark on this clone: No DNA is shown, since the ends of the CDR3 on it are uncertain; the CDR3 is the one TCRdb lists. J is TRDJ1 and V is TRAV38-2/DV8; the D call TRDD3 from the table was never checked on the DNA. Per germline, CDR1 TSESDYY and CDR2 QEAYKQQN. With termini counted, the CDR3 has 19 amino acids. This chain's CDR3 is CAYSYECLGTGGFDTKLIF.

This clone came up a few times. The V and J genes are TRDV1 and TRDJ1, with D maybe TRDD2 (6 bases). The CDR3 length is 19 residues. CDR1 TSWWSYY and CDR2 QGS come from the germline V gene. The germline V and J ends were trimmed by 6 bases and 1 base, with 27 bases remaining between them. CDR3 nucleotide sequence: TGTGCTCTTGGCCTCCTTCCACCCACCCCACGTAGAGGCACCGATAAACTCATCTTT. Protein: CALGLLPPTPRRGTDKLIF.

This clone was seen more than once but under ten times. V gene TRDV1 combines with J gene TRDJ1; the D is unclear. The CDR3 extends over 16 amino acids. Germline lookup yields CDR1 TSWWSYY and CDR2 QGS. Trimming took off 1 base at V and 2 bases at J, with 14 bases between the two ends. DNA for the CDR3: TGTGCTCTTGGGGAACCTCCACGAGGGACGACCGATAAACTCATCTTT. As protein: CALGEPPRGTTDKLIF.

The rearrangement links TRDV1 to TRDJ1; 11 bases are a match to TRDD3. Germline assignment: CDR1 TSWWSYY and CDR2 QGS. The length of the CDR3 is 18 residues. V lost 0 bases to trimming and J lost 3 bases; unmatched junction nucleotides: 9. In DNA, the CDR3 is TGTGCTCTTGGGGAACTCTTCCTCGCTGGGGGATACCCCGATAAACTCATCTTT. This codes for CALGELFLAGGYPDKLIF.